These T cell receptor beta chains were read from a single sample in a study of T-cell reconstitution after alpha-beta-depleted transplantation in children. MiXCR was run by TCRdb on the PCR reads, yielding one entry per CDR3 protein. The sample yields approximately 500,000 distinct CDR3 sequences, about a quarter seen once. This sample comprised PBMCs, obtained before TCRalphabeta/CD19-depleted stem cell transplant. The receptors derive from a boy under two years old with Wiskott-Aldrich syndrome, due to receive a stem cell transplant. CDR3s include the opening cysteine and the closing phenylalanine or tryptophan. Each record gives: clone size, CDR3 length, J gene, V gene, D gene, CDR3 protein, CDR3 DNA. A D gene is named only where the DNA matches it firmly. Rows may omit the clone size; those that give it use once, few, many or a size class.

NA | 13 | TRBJ2-7 | TRBV28 | NA | CASSRAALYEQYF | TGTGCCAGCAGCAGGGCGGCGCTGTACGAGCAGTACTTC
NA | 15 | TRBJ2-3 | TRBV5-1 | TRBD2 | CASSLISGSTDTQYF | TGCGCCAGCAGCTTGATTAGCGGGAGTACAGATACGCAGTATTTT
few | 15 | TRBJ2-3 | TRBV5-1 | NA | CASSFYSRRTDTQYF | TGCGCCAGCAGCTTTTACTCGCGGCGCACAGATACGCAGTATTTT
many | 15 | TRBJ2-2 | TRBV7-9 | TRBD1 | CASSQGQGNTGELFF | TGTGCCAGCAGCCAGGGACAGGGGAACACCGGGGAGCTGTTTTTT
few | 15 | TRBJ2-5 | TRBV5-1 | TRBD2 | CASRRTSGREETQYF | TGCGCCAGCAGGCGGACTAGCGGGAGGGAAGAGACCCAGTACTTC
once | 15 | TRBJ2-7 | TRBV11-2 | TRBD1 | CASSRDRGYLYEQYF | TGTGCCAGCAGCCGAGACAGGGGATATTTGTACGAGCAGTACTTC
NA | 13 | TRBJ2-1 | TRBV10-3 | NA | CAISERTDNEQFF | TGTGCCATCAGTGAGCGGACGGACAATGAGCAGTTCTTC
NA | 18 | TRBJ2-2 | TRBV5-1 | TRBD2 | CASSFYSGRAESTGELFF | TGCGCCAGCAGCTTCTATAGCGGGAGAGCAGAGAGCACCGGGGAGCTGTTTTTT
few | 14 | TRBJ2-3 | TRBV12-3/TRBV12-4 | TRBD2 | CAGSSSGRTDTQYF | TGTGCCGGGTCCTCTAGCGGGCGCACAGATACGCAGTATTTT
NA | 12 | TRBJ2-1 | TRBV6-6 | TRBD2 | CASGLTSGSQFF | TGTGCCAGCGGCCTGACTAGCGGGTCGCAGTTCTTC
NA | 15 | TRBJ2-1 | TRBV7-2 | TRBD2 | CASSLGRAGGNEQFF | TGTGCCAGCAGCTTAGGTCGGGCGGGAGGAAATGAGCAGTTCTTC
many | 19 | TRBJ1-1 | TRBV5-1 | TRBD1 | CASSLDSRDREWSSTEAFF | TGCGCCAGCAGCTTGGACTCCCGGGACAGGGAATGGTCGAGCACTGAAGCTTTCTTT
NA | 11 | TRBJ2-2 | TRBV10-3 | TRBD2 | CASAGVGELFF | TGTGCCAGCGCGGGGGTCGGGGAGCTGTTTTTT
NA | 14 | TRBJ2-3 | TRBV29-1 | TRBD2 | CSVVAGGPPDTQYF | TGCAGCGTCGTAGCGGGAGGACCCCCAGATACGCAGTATTTT
NA | 13 | TRBJ2-1 | TRBV15 | NA | CATSPIFDSEQFF | TGTGCCACCAGCCCGATCTTTGATTCTGAGCAGTTCTTC